This T cell receptor beta chain was recovered during a study of T cell responses to AZD1222 COVID-19 vaccine. Study-wide findings and caveats: Close to half of spike-specific TCRs reportedly recognize unmutated variant regions. Increases in Spike-specific TCR breadth and depth were seen after two AZD1222 doses. The donors showed a predominance of white British ancestry and of females, with possible underestimation of clonal diversity.

The CDR3 extends over 13 amino acids. Germline V gives CDR1 KGHDR, CDR2 SFDVKD. V was shortened by 8 bases and J by 1 base, with 10 bases between the two germline ends. This clone came up once. Its antigen is not known. The data were produced by immunoSEQ multiplex PCR, yet TCRdb's version contains in-frame clones alone and is incomplete. The sample has tens of thousands of clones, 86% seen once; the top ten hold roughly 2.4%. The sequenced sample was peripheral blood, obtained on day 0 of AZD1222 vaccination. The origin of this receptor is an adult in good health. The chain employs TRBV24-1 and TRBJ1-1; the D gene is possibly TRBD1 (6 bases). The CDR3 reads CATKETGNTEAFF. In DNA form, the CDR3 reads TGTGCCACCAAAGAGACAGGGAACACTGAAGCTTTCTTT.